This T cell receptor beta chain was obtained from a study of T-cell reconstitution after alpha-beta-depleted transplantation in children. Unique molecular identifiers were used to barcode this TCRbeta library. TCRdb redid the calling of the PCR reads with MiXCR, one entry per CDR3 protein. This table has about 900,000 distinct CDR3 sequences, 25% to 30% appearing once. This CDR3 spans 17 amino acids. Looked up from germline, CDR1 is SGHVS and CDR2 is FQNEAQ. Trimming cost V 5 bases and J 7 bases; bases outside gene matches: 15. The sequence came from a boy in the first two years of life who had a stem cell transplant for SCID, so the T cells may come from the graft donor. Sequenced material: PBMCs, mostly from graft donor cells, taken 360 days after TCRalphabeta/CD19-depleted stem cell transplant. J is TRBJ2-1 and V is TRBV7-8; TRBD2 matches 9 bases. The CDR3 nucleotides read TGTGCCAGCAGCCCAGCGGTGGCCGGGACTAGCCTTAATGAGCAGTTCTTC. Protein: CASSPAVAGTSLNEQFF.